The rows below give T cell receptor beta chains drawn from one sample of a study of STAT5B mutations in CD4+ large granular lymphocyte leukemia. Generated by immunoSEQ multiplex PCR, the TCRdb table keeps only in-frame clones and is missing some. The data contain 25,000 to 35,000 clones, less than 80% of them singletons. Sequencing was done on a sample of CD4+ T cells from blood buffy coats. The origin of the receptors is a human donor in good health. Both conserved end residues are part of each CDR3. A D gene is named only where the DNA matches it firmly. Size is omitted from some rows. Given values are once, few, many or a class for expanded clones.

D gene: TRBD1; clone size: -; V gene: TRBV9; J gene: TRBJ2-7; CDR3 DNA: TGTGCCAGCAGCGTAGGGGACAGGGACGAGCAGTACTTC; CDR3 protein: CASSVGDRDEQYF
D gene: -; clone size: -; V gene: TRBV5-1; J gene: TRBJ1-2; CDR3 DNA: TGCGCCAGCAGCCCAGGGTCCAGCTATGGCTACACCTTC; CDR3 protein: CASSPGSSYGYTF
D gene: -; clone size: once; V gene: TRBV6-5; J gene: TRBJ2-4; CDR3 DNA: TGTGCCAGCAGTAATGGGGGCCAACGAAACATTCAGTACTTC; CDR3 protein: CASSNGGQRNIQYF
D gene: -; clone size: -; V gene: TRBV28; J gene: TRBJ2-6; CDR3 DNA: TGTGCCAGCAGTTTAATGGGGGCCTCTGGGGCCAATGTCCTGACTTTC; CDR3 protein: CASSLMGASGANVLTF
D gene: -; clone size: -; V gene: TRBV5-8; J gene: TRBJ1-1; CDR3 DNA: TGTGCCAGCAGCTGGGCCGGCAGGAAGAACACTGAAGCTTTCTTT; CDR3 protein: CASSWAGRKNTEAFF
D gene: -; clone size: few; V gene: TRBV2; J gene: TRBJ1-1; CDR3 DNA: TGTGCCGCTAAAGGACTAATGAACACTGAAGCTTTCTTT; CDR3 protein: CAAKGLMNTEAFF
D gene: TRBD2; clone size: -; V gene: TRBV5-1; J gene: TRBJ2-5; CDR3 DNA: TGCGCCAGCAGCTCTGCTAGCGGGGGGATCCAAGAGACCCAGTACTTC; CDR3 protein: CASSSASGGIQETQYF
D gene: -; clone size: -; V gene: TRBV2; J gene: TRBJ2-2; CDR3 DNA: TGTGCCAGCAGTGAGGGATCTTTACCAGGGGAGCTGTTTTTT; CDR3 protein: CASSEGSLPGELFF
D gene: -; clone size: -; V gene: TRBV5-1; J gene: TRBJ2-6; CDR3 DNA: TGCGCCAGCAGCTTGGTACTGGGGCTCTCTGGGGCCAACGTCCTGACTTTC; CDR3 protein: CASSLVLGLSGANVLTF
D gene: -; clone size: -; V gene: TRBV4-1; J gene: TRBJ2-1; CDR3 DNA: TGCGCCAGCAGCCAAGGCGCATGGGGCTACAATGAGCAGTTCTTC; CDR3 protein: CASSQGAWGYNEQFF
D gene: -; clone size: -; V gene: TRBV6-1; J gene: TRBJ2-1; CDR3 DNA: TGTGCCAGCAACTCCCGGGACATATACAATGAGCAGTTCTTC; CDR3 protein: CASNSRDIYNEQFF
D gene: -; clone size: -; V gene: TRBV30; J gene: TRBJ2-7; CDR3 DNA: TGTGCCTCAACAGGTGTGGGGGCCTACGAGCAGTACTTC; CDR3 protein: CASTGVGAYEQYF
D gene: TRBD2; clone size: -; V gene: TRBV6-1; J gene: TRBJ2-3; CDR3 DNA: TGTGCCAGCAGTTTTAGCGGGGTTAGCACAGATACGCAGTATTTT; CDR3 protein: CASSFSGVSTDTQYF
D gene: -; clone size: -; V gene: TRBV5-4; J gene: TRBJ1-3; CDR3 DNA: TGTGCCAGCAGCTTGGATGCCGGACCCTTCTCTGGAAACACCATATATTTT; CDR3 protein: CASSLDAGPFSGNTIYF
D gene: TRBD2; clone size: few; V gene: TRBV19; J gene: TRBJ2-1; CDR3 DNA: TGTGCCAGTACAACCGGACTAGCGGGGCCCAATGAGCAGTTCTTC; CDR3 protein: CASTTGLAGPNEQFF
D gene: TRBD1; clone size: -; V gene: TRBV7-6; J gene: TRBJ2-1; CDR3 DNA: TGTGCCAGCAGCCTCACAGGGGCTCTGGCGTATGAGCAGTTCTTC; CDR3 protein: CASSLTGALAYEQFF
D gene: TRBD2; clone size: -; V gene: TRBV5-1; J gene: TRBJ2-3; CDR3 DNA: TGCGCCAGCAGTCCTTCTAGCGGGGGCCAATTTAGCACAGATACGCAGTATTTT; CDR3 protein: CASSPSSGGQFSTDTQYF
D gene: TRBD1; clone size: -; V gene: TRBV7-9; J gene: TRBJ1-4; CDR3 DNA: TGTGCCAGCAGCTTACGACAGGGAAACGAAAAACTGTTTTTT; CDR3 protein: CASSLRQGNEKLFF
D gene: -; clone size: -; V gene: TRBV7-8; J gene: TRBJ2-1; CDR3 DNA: TGTGCCAGCAGCTTATATTCCGGGAATGAGCAGTTCTTC; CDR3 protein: CASSLYSGNEQFF
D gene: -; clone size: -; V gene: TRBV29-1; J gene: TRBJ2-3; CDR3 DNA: TGCAGCGTTGGACAGGTCATCGCAGATACGCAGTATTTT; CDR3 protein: CSVGQVIADTQYF
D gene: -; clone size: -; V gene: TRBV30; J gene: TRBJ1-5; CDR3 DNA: TGTGCCTTTCGTGGATCGAGCAATCAGCCCCAGCATTTT; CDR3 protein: CAFRGSSNQPQHF
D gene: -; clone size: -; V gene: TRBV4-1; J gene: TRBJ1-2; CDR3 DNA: TGCGCCAGCAGCCACACGGACTATGGCTACACCTTC; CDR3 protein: CASSHTDYGYTF
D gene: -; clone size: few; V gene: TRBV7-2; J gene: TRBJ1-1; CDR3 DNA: TGTGCCAGCAGGTTGGGGCTGAACACTGAAGCTTTCTTT; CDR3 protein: CASRLGLNTEAFF
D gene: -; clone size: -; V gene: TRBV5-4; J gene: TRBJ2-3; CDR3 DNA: TGTGCCAGCAGCCCTCTGGCACGAAACACAGATACGCAGTATTTT; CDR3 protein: CASSPLARNTDTQYF
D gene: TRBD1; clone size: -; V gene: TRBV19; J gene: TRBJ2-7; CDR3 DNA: TGTGCCAGTAGTCTAGAGCACAGGGGCGCCGAGCAGTACTTC; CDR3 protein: CASSLEHRGAEQYF
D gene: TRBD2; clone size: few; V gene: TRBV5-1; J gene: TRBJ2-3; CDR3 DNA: TGCGCCAGCAGCTTGCGGGGACTAGCGGGGGCCACAGATACGCAGTATTTT; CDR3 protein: CASSLRGLAGATDTQYF